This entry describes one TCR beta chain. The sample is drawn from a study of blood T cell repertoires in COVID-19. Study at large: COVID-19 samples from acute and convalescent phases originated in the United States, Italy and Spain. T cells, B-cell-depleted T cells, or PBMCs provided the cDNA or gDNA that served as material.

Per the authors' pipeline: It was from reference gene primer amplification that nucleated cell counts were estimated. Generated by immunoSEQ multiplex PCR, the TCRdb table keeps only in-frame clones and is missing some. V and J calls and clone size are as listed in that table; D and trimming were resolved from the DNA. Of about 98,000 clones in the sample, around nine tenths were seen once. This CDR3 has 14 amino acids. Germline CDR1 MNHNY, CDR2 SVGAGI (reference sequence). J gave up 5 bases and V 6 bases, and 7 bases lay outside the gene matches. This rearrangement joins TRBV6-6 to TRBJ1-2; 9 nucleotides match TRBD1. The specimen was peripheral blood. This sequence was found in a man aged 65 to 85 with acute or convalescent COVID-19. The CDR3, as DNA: TGTGCCAGCAGACCACAGGGGGCCGGGTATGGCTACACCTTC. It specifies CASRPQGAGYGYTF.